The 23 T cell receptor beta chains below come from one sample, sequenced in a study of blood T cell repertoires in COVID-19 (dated by TCRdb to about 2020). Libraries were constructed by the immunoSEQ multiplex PCR assay. The table comes from immuneACCESS by way of TCRdb, which keeps in-frame sequences with V and J called. Part of the clones is missing from these tables; in studies checked, under half for an unresolved V gene and the rest for unknown reasons. The sample includes approximately 300,000 clones, with roughly 90% observed a single time. The leading ten clones occupy less than 4% of the sample. Sequencing used PBMCs or T cells enriched from blood (not recorded which). The receptors here all came from a woman under 40 who had been exposed to COVID-19.

The rearrangement links TRBV13 to TRBJ2-3, with a weak D call TRBD2 (6 bases). The ends were cut back, 5 bases at V and 2 bases at J, with 17 bases in the middle. The CDR3 has 16 residues. Germline CDR1 PRHDT, CDR2 FYEKMQ (reference sequence). The CDR3 is CASSPTRRDFTDTQYF. The CDR3 DNA sequence: TGTGCCAGCAGCCCGACCCGCCGGGACTTCACAGATACGCAGTATTTT. Supplemented by reference TRBV13 and TRBJ2-3, the full variable domain reads AAGVIQSPRHLIKEKRETATLKCYPIPRHDTVYWYQQGPGQDPQFLISFYEKMQSDKGSIPDRFSAQQFSDYHSELNMSSLELGDSALYFCASSPTRRDFTDTQYFGPGTRLTVL.

This clone was seen a single time. The chain joins TRBV13 to TRBJ2-3; 12 nucleotides match TRBD2. The ends lost 5 bases at V and 2 bases at J; junction bases unmatched: 8. From germline, CDR1 is PRHDT and CDR2 FYEKMQ (reference sequence). The length of the CDR3 is 17 residues. The CDR3 sequence: CASSMRLAGAYTDTQYF. The CDR3 nucleotides are TGTGCCAGCAGCATGAGACTAGCGGGGGCCTACACAGATACGCAGTATTTT.

The sample holds one count of this clone. The V call is TRBV4-2, the J call TRBJ1-6; 7 bases line up with TRBD1. The CDR3 has 16 residues. V was clipped by 0 bases and J by 8 bases; unmatched bases: 7. CDR1 and CDR2 (germline): LGHNA, YNFKEQ. The CDR3 sequence: CASSQDPGRGDSPLHF. The CDR3 DNA sequence: TGTGCCAGCAGCCAAGATCCGGGCAGGGGGGATTCACCCCTCCACTTT.

This rearrangement joins TRBV7-8 to TRBJ1-5; 9 bases line up with TRBD1. Germline loops: CDR1 SGHVS, CDR2 FQNEAQ. V was clipped by 5 bases and J by 0 bases; unmatched bases: 5. This CDR3 spans 16 amino acids. The CDR3 region is CASSTHRGPSNQPQHF. The CDR3, as DNA: TGTGCCAGCAGCACTCACAGGGGGCCTAGCAATCAGCCCCAGCATTTT.

The CDR3 coding sequence is TGTGCCAGCAGATTGACAGGGACTGAGCAGTTCTTC. It encodes CASRLTGTEQFF. The chain links TRBV7-2 to TRBJ2-1; TRBD1 matches 7 bases. Germline CDR1 SGHTA, CDR2 FQGNSA. After removal of 6 bases from V and 9 bases from J, the junction contained 5 bases not matched to a gene. There are 12 residues in the CDR3.

The chain employs TRBV5-1 and TRBJ2-1, with D maybe TRBD1 (5 bases). The CDR3 length is 15 residues. The V gene's germline CDR1 is SGHRS and CDR2 YFSETQ. V was pared by 4 bases and J by 5 bases, with 16 bases between. CDR3 bases: TGCGCCAGCAGCCCGCGTTCAGGGAATAACAATGAGCAGTTCTTC. As protein: CASSPRSGNNNEQFF.

The chain recombines TRBV19 with TRBJ1-3; no reliable D call. Trimming took off 9 bases at V and 2 bases at J, with 17 bases between the two ends. This CDR3 is built from 15 residues. Per germline, CDR1 LNHDA and CDR2 SQIVND (reference sequence). The CDR3 protein is CASGLGLSPGNTIYF. The CDR3 DNA follows: TGTGCCAGCGGATTGGGCCTATCTCCTGGAAACACCATATATTTT.

This chain uses TRBV5-1 with TRBJ1-2; D ambiguous. Germline CDR1 reads SGHRS; CDR2 reads YFSETQ. Deletions cut 4 bases from V and 6 bases from J, with 10 bases between. This CDR3 contains 12 residues. The CDR3 spells CASSDPGNGYTF. The DNA of the CDR3 is TGCGCCAGCAGCGATCCGGGTAATGGCTACACCTTC.

The rearrangement links TRBV2 to TRBJ2-1, with D unclear. Germline CDR1 SNHLY, CDR2 FYNNEI. The V end was cut by 4 bases, the J end by 2 bases, with 12 bases between. The CDR3 is 15 amino acids. This chain's CDR3 is CASSVSVGPYNEQFF. CDR3 bases: TGTGCCAGCAGTGTAAGCGTGGGTCCCTACAATGAGCAGTTCTTC.

The chain combines TRBV7-8 with TRBJ1-5; 7 nucleotides line up with TRBD1. V lost 5 bases and J lost 0; bases outside the gene matches: 10. The CDR3 is 17 residues long. Germline V gene lookup returns CDR1 SGHVS and CDR2 FQNEAQ. As DNA, the CDR3 is TGTGCCAGCAGCCTCCCTTCCGACAGGGTTAGCAATCAGCCCCAGCATTTT. Translating gives CASSLPSDRVSNQPQHF.

The J gene is TRBJ1-1, the V gene TRBV6-4; D may be TRBD1 (6 bases). V shed 2 bases and J shed 4 bases, with 8 bases lying between them. The CDR3 covers 13 residues. Germline assignment: CDR1 MRHNA and CDR2 SNTAGT. CDR3 nucleotides: TGTGCCAGCAGTGACGGGGGGGCCACTGAAGCTTTCTTT. Protein sequence: CASSDGGATEAFF.

The V gene is TRBV6-5, the J gene TRBJ2-3; D remains ambiguous. Looked up from germline, CDR1 is MNHEY and CDR2 is SVGAGI. This CDR3 spans 11 amino acids. The V end lost 4 bases, the J end lost 5 bases, and 4 bases lay between the germline ends. Here the CDR3 reads CASSSRDTQYF. The CDR3 coding sequence is TGTGCCAGCAGTTCGAGAGATACGCAGTATTTT.

The chain uses TRBV12-3 or TRBV12-4 and TRBJ1-2; D uncertain. Trimming shortened V by 3 bases and J by 4 bases, and 6 bases separated the two germline ends. The CDR3 contains 12 residues. Here the CDR3 DNA reads TGTGCCAGCAGTTTCCCTAGCTATGGCTACACCTTC. It specifies CASSFPSYGYTF.

This chain uses TRBV6-5 with TRBJ1-2; tentative D call: TRBD1 (5 bases). CDR3 size: 13 residues. V was shortened by 11 bases and J by 2 bases, with 15 bases between the two germline ends. Germline V CDR1 and CDR2: MNHEY, SVGAGI. The CDR3 DNA reads TGTGCCGGGGGACTCTCGAGGAACTATGGCTACACCTTC. It codes for CAGGLSRNYGYTF.

J is TRBJ2-7 and V is TRBV4-1; TRBD1 matches 8 bases. Germline values: CDR1 MGHRA, CDR2 YSYEKL. CDR3 length equals 16 residues. After removal of 4 bases from V and 0 bases from J, the junction contained 8 bases not matched to a gene. The CDR3 spells CASSLGTGPSSYEQYF. CDR3 nucleotide sequence: TGCGCCAGCAGCCTCGGGACAGGTCCTAGCTCCTACGAGCAGTACTTC.

The chain carries TRBV7-6 and TRBJ1-5, with a tentative D call TRBD1 (6 bases). From germline, CDR1 is SGHVS and CDR2 FNYEAQ. V was trimmed by 5 bases and J by 4 bases, leaving 9 bases between them. This CDR3 region has 13 residues. In nucleotides, the CDR3 is TGTGCCAGCAGCCCGGACAGAAATCAGCCCCAGCATTTT. Its protein product is CASSPDRNQPQHF.

The rearrangement joins TRBV5-1 to TRBJ2-3, with 10 bases lining up with TRBD2. The CDR3 extends over 16 amino acids. Unmatched junction bases numbered 7, after V lost 4 bases and J lost 2 bases. CDR1 is SGHRS, CDR2 YFSETQ, per germline. The CDR3 loop is CASSPRTSGPTDTQYF. DNA for the CDR3: TGCGCCAGCAGCCCGCGGACTAGCGGCCCCACAGATACGCAGTATTTT.

The gene calls are TRBV21-1 and TRBJ2-5; TRBD1, the table's D call, lacks a check against the DNA. TRBV21-1 constitutes a pseudogene. The CDR3 has 16 amino acids. Written as DNA, the CDR3 is TGTGCCAGCAGCAAAGGACAGGGGGCGAGTGTAGAGACCCAGTACTTC. Its protein is CASSKGQGASVETQYF.

This rearrangement joins TRBV5-4 to TRBJ2-7; 11 bases agree with TRBD2. This CDR3 contains 16 residues. The junction had 7 bases not matched to a gene; V was cut back by 4 bases and J by 1 base. The germline V gene encodes CDR1 SGHNT and CDR2 YYREEE (reference sequence). The CDR3 region has the DNA TGTGCCAGCAGCCCCGACGGGACTAGCGGTTCCTACGAGCAGTACTTC. Amino acids: CASSPDGTSGSYEQYF.

The gene calls are TRBV5-1 and TRBJ2-7; 8 bases fit TRBD1. The CDR3 has 14 amino acids. With V trimmed by 2 bases and J by 4 bases, 5 bases remained unmatched. Germline CDR1 SGHRS, CDR2 YFSETQ. The CDR3 region has the DNA TGCGCCAGCAGCTTTCGGACAGGGACTTACGAGCAGTACTTC. Translating gives CASSFRTGTYEQYF.

V is TRBV9 and J is TRBJ2-5, with 8 bases matching TRBD2. Germline lookup yields CDR1 SGDLS and CDR2 YYNGEE. The CDR3 sequence is 15 residues long. V lost 3 bases and J lost 3; bases outside the gene matches: 7. CDR3 protein: CASSGAGGPKETQYF. CDR3 nucleotides: TGTGCCAGCAGCGGCGCGGGGGGCCCCAAAGAGACCCAGTACTTC.

The V and J genes are TRBV14 and TRBJ1-2; possibly TRBD1 for D (5 bases). The CDR3 contains 18 residues. Germline V gives CDR1 SGHDN, CDR2 FVKESK. Deletions cut 2 bases from V and 4 bases from J, with 23 bases between. DNA of the CDR3: TGTGCCAGCAGCCAACCAAGCTGGGACTCCTCTCTCGGCTATGGCTACACCTTC. Encoded protein: CASSQPSWDSSLGYGYTF.

V is TRBV11-2 and J is TRBJ1-6; D is unresolved. Germline CDR1 reads SGHAT; CDR2 reads FQNNGV. The CDR3 is 17 amino acids. V was cut by 5 bases and J by 2 bases, with 16 bases left in between. The CDR3 loop is CASSPRRRGTYNSPLHF. CDR3 DNA sequence: TGTGCCAGCAGCCCCAGAAGAAGAGGAACCTATAATTCACCCCTCCACTTT.